A selection of T cell receptor beta chains follows, all from one sample in a study of blood T cells in healthy people across ages. Using its own MiXCR run on the 5' RACE reads, TCRdb lists one record per CDR3 protein. Seen here are 1.6 million or so distinct CDR3 sequences, almost 35% observed once, and the top ten hold roughly 10%. Material for sequencing was blood. Receptors originate from a woman in her thirties in good health. CDR3s include the opening cysteine and the closing phenylalanine or tryptophan. Each record gives: J gene, V gene, D gene, clone size, CDR3 DNA, CDR3 protein. The D gene is left open where the match is weak. The size entry is marked missing in some rows and otherwise reads once, few, many or a size class.

>TRBJ2-7|TRBV7-9|-|-
TGTGCCCGCAGCCGCCCAGGTAGCTCCTACGAGCAGTACTTC
CARSRPGSSYEQYF
>TRBJ2-4|TRBV5-1|-|-
TGCGCCAGCAGCGCAGGGGATTCTCTTGGAGGCAAAAACATTCAGTACTTC
CASSAGDSLGGKNIQYF
>TRBJ2-1|TRBV9|-|few
TGTGCCAGCAGCCCCCAAGGCGGTTTGGGTGAGCAGTTCTTC
CASSPQGGLGEQFF
>TRBJ2-2|TRBV11-1|-|-
TGTGCCAGCAGCTTAGGGACGGTGTCCCCCGGGGAGCTGTTTTTT
CASSLGTVSPGELFF
>TRBJ1-2|TRBV28|-|few
TGTGCCAGCAGTTTGTCGGACCTTCCACTTTTTGGCTACACCTTC
CASSLSDLPLFGYTF
>TRBJ2-4|TRBV11-2|TRBD2|-
TGCGCCAGCAGCCCAGGGACTAGCGGGTACATTCAGTACTTC
CASSPGTSGYIQYF
>TRBJ2-1|TRBV5-6|-|few
TGTGCCAGCAGCGAACCTACAGGGTTTTATCCTAATGAGCAGTTCTTC
CASSEPTGFYPNEQFF
>TRBJ2-1|TRBV18|TRBD2|-
TGTGCCAGCTCATCGGGACTAGACTATGAGCAGTTCTTC
CASSSGLDYEQFF
>TRBJ1-2|TRBV27|TRBD1|few
TGTGCCAGTAGTTTACAGGGGCAAAGGGGCTACACCTTC
CASSLQGQRGYTF
>TRBJ2-5|TRBV2|TRBD2|-
TGTACCAGCTCTACGGGACTAGCGGACCAAGAGACCCAGTACTTC
CTSSTGLADQETQYF
>TRBJ2-7|TRBV7-8|TRBD2|few
TGTGCCAGCAGCCTAGGGGAGGGAAGCTACGAGCAGTACTTC
CASSLGEGSYEQYF
>TRBJ2-6|TRBV5-5|-|-
TGTGCCAGCAGCTCGGGGGACCGCGGTGGGGCCAACGCCCTGACTTTC
CASSSGDRGGANALTF
>TRBJ2-1|TRBV20-1|TRBD2|few
TGCAGTGCCGAGGGGCGGGGGGTACCTTACAATGAGCAGTTCTTC
CSAEGRGVPYNEQFF
>TRBJ1-2|TRBV9|TRBD1|-
TGTGCCAGCAGCGGACAGGGGATTCACTATAGCTACACCTTC
CASSGQGIHYSYTF
>TRBJ2-1|TRBV15|-|many
TGTGCCACTGCGTTGGACACATACAATGAGCAGTTCTTC
CATALDTYNEQFF
>TRBJ2-1|TRBV27|TRBD2|few
TGTGCCAGCAGTTTGCCGACACGGGGGGGTAGAAGAGACAATGAGCAGTTCTTC
CASSLPTRGGRRDNEQFF
>TRBJ2-5|TRBV5-1|TRBD1|-
TGCGCCAGCAGCCAAACGACAGGGTTACAAGAGACCCAGTACTTC
CASSQTTGLQETQYF